Described below is a single T cell receptor beta chain sequence and its context. Its cognate antigen is unknown. This record comes from a study of response to subunit inactivated influenza vaccine. The CDR3 is 12 residues long. Per germline, CDR1 DFQATT and CDR2 SNEGSKA (reference sequence). Trimming removed 6 bases at V and 0 bases at J, with 8 bases between. Whole-study results and caveats: Authors suggested seasonal influenza vaccinations each recruit few new T cells.

TCRdb reprocessed the RT-PCR reads with MiXCR, giving one entry per CDR3 protein. This table has hundreds of thousands of distinct CDR3 sequences, around 25% appearing once. Sequences were derived from CD4+ T cells sorted from PBMCs, sampled about 5 days after vaccination. The TCR sequence derives from a man in his fifties who received an inactivated influenza vaccine. The V gene is TRBV20-1, the J gene TRBJ1-1; D gene unclear. CDR3 sequence: CSARQLNTEAFF. As DNA, the CDR3 is TGCAGTGCCCGACAATTGAACACTGAAGCTTTCTTT.